A selection of T cell receptor beta chains follows, all from one sample in a study of cytomegalovirus exposure and HLA in healthy donors. Produced via immunoSEQ multiplex PCR; TCRdb's table is partial and in-frame only. Of about 190,000 clones listed, approximately 82% were seen once; the top ten hold about 2%. Sequences were obtained from PBMCs. The origin of the receptors is a woman aged 18-30 years in good health and CMV-seropositive. CDR3s include the opening cysteine and the closing phenylalanine or tryptophan. The D gene is left open where the match is weak. Rows may omit the clone size; those that give it use once, few, many or a size class.

cdr3_aa cdr3_nt d_call v_call cdr3_length j_call clone_size
CASSPRQVLTDTQYF TGTGCCAGCAGCCCCAGACAGGTGCTCACAGATACGCAGTATTTT NA TRBV5-8 15 TRBJ2-3 NA
CASSRRDRYNSPLHF TGTGCCAGCAGCCGCCGGGACAGATATAATTCACCCCTCCACTTT TRBD1 TRBV14 15 TRBJ1-6 NA
CASSAAGGRGQPQHF TGTGCCAGCAGCGCCGCAGGGGGCAGGGGTCAGCCCCAGCATTTT TRBD1 TRBV7-8 15 TRBJ1-5 NA
CASSQEVRRGVRETQYF TGCGCCAGCAGCCAAGAAGTCCGGCGGGGGGTCCGGGAGACCCAGTACTTC TRBD2 TRBV4-3 17 TRBJ2-5 NA
CASNPGLVANEKLFF TGTGCCAGCAACCCGGGGTTAGTGGCTAATGAAAAACTGTTTTTT NA TRBV28 15 TRBJ1-4 NA
CASSHHRGVTEAFF TGCGCCAGCAGCCACCACAGGGGAGTCACTGAAGCTTTCTTT TRBD1 TRBV4-1 14 TRBJ1-1 NA
CASSLGGGGEQYF TGTGCCAGTAGTCTCGGGGGAGGGGGCGAGCAGTACTTC NA TRBV19 13 TRBJ2-7 NA
CASSLRFLASYNEQFF TGTGCCAGCAGCTTGAGGTTTCTAGCGAGTTACAATGAGCAGTTCTTC NA TRBV5-5 16 TRBJ2-1 NA
CASRDLQGASNQPQHF TGTGCCAGCAGGGACCTACAGGGTGCGAGCAATCAGCCCCAGCATTTT NA TRBV2 16 TRBJ1-5 NA
CASSGRQGPNSPLHF TGTGCCAGCAGTGGCCGACAGGGGCCCAATTCACCCCTCCACTTT TRBD1 TRBV6-1 15 TRBJ1-6 NA
CASSFRQGGEKLFF TGTGCCAGCAGCTTTCGGCAGGGGGGAGAAAAACTGTTTTTT TRBD1 TRBV7-2 14 TRBJ1-4 NA
CASRGEGAEAFF TGTGCCAGCAGGGGGGAGGGGGCTGAAGCTTTCTTT NA TRBV2 12 TRBJ1-1 once
CARGQTNYGYTF TGTGCCAGGGGACAGACTAACTATGGCTACACCTTC TRBD1 TRBV2 12 TRBJ1-2 NA
CASSQDRGQGNEKLFF TGTGCCAGCAGCCAAGATCGAGGGCAGGGGAATGAAAAACTGTTTTTT NA TRBV4-2 16 TRBJ1-4 once
CASSSLPQQGPGETQYF TGTGCCAGCAGTTCCTTACCCCAACAGGGGCCGGGAGAGACCCAGTACTTC TRBD1 TRBV28 17 TRBJ2-5 NA
CAWSRSGTRGETQYF TGTGCCTGGAGTAGATCGGGGACTAGAGGAGAGACCCAGTACTTC TRBD2 TRBV30 15 TRBJ2-5 once
CASSLVYDEQFF TGCGCCAGCAGCTTGGTCTACGATGAGCAGTTCTTC NA TRBV5-1 12 TRBJ2-1 NA
CASSDLRGYEQYF TGTGCCAGTAGCGACCTGCGGGGCTACGAGCAGTACTTC NA TRBV19 13 TRBJ2-7 NA
CASSLPPGSMNTEAFF TGTGCCAGCAGTCTACCGCCAGGTTCCATGAACACTGAAGCTTTCTTT NA TRBV7-9 16 TRBJ1-1 NA
CASSKTGDANTEAFF TGTGCCAGCAGCAAGACAGGGGACGCGAACACTGAAGCTTTCTTT TRBD1 TRBV14 15 TRBJ1-1 NA
CASSLEGRLETEAFF TGTGCCAGCAGCTTAGAGGGTCGGTTGGAGACTGAAGCTTTCTTT NA TRBV11-3 15 TRBJ1-1 NA
CASSESFLSTQYF TGCGCCAGCAGTGAGTCGTTCCTATCGACCCAGTACTTC NA TRBV10-1 13 TRBJ2-5 NA
CASSKGDRRRTNYGYTF TGTGCCAGCAGCAAAGGGGACAGGCGGAGAACTAACTATGGCTACACCTTC NA TRBV21-1 17 TRBJ1-2 NA
CASSVVGGAQETQYF TGTGCCAGCAGCGTAGTGGGTGGGGCCCAAGAGACCCAGTACTTC NA TRBV9 15 TRBJ2-5 NA
CASSGPDRGRLNTEAFF TGTGCCAGCAGCGGTCCGGACAGGGGGCGGTTGAACACTGAAGCTTTCTTT TRBD1 TRBV9 17 TRBJ1-1 NA
CASTGLAVDTQYF TGTGCCAGCACGGGACTAGCGGTAGATACGCAGTATTTT TRBD2 TRBV2 13 TRBJ2-3 NA
CASNRDKVTGELFF TGTGCCAGCAACAGGGACAAGGTCACCGGGGAGCTGTTTTTT NA TRBV9 14 TRBJ2-2 NA
CASSRTGGTNTEAFF TGTGCCAGCAGTCGGACAGGGGGCACGAACACTGAAGCTTTCTTT TRBD1 TRBV6-5 15 TRBJ1-1 NA
CASSSALIAQTFNYGYTF TGTGCCAGCAGCTCCGCCCTTATTGCACAGACATTTAACTATGGCTACACCTTC NA TRBV7-9 18 TRBJ1-2 once
CASSLVGNSNQPQHF TGTGCCAGCAGTTTAGTCGGGAATAGCAATCAGCCCCAGCATTTT NA TRBV27 15 TRBJ1-5 NA
CASSRILRQAYEQYF TGTGCCAGCAGCCGAATCCTAAGACAGGCCTACGAGCAGTACTTC NA TRBV28 15 TRBJ2-7 NA
CASSELAGANYGYTF TGTGCCAGCAGTGAATTGGCAGGGGCTAACTATGGCTACACCTTC NA TRBV6-1 15 TRBJ1-2 few
CASSQDAAGGPYEQYF TGTGCCAGCAGCCAAGATGCGGCGGGGGGGCCCTACGAGCAGTACTTC TRBD2 TRBV4-2 16 TRBJ2-7 NA
CASSLYREGYTF TGTGCCAGCAGCTTATACCGGGAAGGCTACACCTTC NA TRBV7-9 12 TRBJ1-2 NA
CASSAQGGTEAFF TGTGCCAGTAGTGCCCAGGGGGGCACTGAAGCTTTCTTT TRBD1 TRBV19 13 TRBJ1-1 few
CASRTGVGYEQYF TGTGCCAGCAGGACAGGGGTCGGCTACGAGCAGTACTTC TRBD1 TRBV6-4 13 TRBJ2-7 NA
CSATGQGQETQYF TGCAGCGCTACGGGACAGGGACAAGAGACCCAGTACTTC TRBD1 TRBV29-1 13 TRBJ2-5 once